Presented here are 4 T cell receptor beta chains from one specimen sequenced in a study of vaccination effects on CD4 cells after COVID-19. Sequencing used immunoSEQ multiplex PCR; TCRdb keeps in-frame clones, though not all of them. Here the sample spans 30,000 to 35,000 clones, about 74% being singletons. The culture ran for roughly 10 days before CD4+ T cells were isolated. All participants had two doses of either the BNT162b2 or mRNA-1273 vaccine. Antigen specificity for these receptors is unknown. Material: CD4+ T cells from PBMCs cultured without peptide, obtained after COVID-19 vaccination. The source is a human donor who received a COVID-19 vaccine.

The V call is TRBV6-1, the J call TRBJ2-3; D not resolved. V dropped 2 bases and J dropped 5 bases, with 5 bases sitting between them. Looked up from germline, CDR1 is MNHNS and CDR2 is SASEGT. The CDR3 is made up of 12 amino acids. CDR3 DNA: TGTGCCAGCAGTGAAAACGAAGATACGCAGTATTTT. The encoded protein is CASSENEDTQYF.

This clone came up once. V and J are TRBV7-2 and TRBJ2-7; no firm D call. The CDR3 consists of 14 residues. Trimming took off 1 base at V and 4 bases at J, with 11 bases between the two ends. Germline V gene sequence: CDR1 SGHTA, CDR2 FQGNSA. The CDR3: CASSLDLNSYEQYF. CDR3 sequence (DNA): TGTGCCAGCAGCTTAGATCTGAACTCATACGAGCAGTACTTC.

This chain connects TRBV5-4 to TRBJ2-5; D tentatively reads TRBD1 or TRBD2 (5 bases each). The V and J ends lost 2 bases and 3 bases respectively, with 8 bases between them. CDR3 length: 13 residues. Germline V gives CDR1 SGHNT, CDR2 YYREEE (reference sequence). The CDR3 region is CASSFEGKETQYF. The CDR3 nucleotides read TGTGCCAGCAGCTTCGAGGGGAAAGAGACCCAGTACTTC.

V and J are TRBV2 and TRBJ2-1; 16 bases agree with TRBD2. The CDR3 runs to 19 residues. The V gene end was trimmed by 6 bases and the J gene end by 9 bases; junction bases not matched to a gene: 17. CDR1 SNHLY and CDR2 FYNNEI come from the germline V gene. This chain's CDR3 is CASRKHTGTSGGAYSEQFF. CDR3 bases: TGTGCCAGCAGGAAACATACCGGGACTAGCGGGGGGGCTTATAGTGAGCAGTTCTTC.